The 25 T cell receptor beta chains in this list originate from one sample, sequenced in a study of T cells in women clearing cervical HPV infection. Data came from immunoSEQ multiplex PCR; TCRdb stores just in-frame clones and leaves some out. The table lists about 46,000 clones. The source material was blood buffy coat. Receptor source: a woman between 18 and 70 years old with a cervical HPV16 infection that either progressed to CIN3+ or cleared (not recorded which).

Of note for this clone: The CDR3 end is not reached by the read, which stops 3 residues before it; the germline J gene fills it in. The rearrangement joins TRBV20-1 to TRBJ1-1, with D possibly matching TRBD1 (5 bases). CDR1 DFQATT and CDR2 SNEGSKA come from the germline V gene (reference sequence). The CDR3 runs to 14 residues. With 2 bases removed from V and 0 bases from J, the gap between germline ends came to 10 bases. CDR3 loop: CSARPGGLNTEAFF. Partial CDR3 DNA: TGCAGTGCTAGACCGGGGGGATTGAACACTGAA.

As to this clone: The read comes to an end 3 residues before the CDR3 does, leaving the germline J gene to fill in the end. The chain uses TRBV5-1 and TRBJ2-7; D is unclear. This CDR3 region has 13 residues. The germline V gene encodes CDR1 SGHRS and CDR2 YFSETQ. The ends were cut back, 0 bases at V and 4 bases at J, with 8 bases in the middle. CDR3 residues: CASSLALGYEQYF. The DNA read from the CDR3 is TGCGCCAGCAGCTTGGCTCTCGGTTACGAG.

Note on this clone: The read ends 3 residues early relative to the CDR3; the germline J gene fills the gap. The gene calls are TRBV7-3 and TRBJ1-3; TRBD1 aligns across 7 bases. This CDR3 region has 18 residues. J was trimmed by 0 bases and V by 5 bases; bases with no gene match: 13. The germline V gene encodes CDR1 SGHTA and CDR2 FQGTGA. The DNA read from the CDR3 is TGTGCCAGCAGCAGCAGACAGGGCGGATATAGCTCTGGAAACACC. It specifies CASSSRQGGYSSGNT. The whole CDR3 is CASSSRQGGYSSGNTIYF.

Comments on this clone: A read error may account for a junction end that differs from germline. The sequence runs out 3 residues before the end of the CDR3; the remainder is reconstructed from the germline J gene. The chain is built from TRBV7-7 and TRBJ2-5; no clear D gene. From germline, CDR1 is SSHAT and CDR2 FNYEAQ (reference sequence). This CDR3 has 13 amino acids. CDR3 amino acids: CASSSSSQETQYF. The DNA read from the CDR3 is TGTGCTAGCAGCTCCTCTAGCCAAGAGACC. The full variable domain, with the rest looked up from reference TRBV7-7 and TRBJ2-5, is GAGVSQSPRYKVTKRGQDVTLRCDPISSHATLYWYQQALGQGPEFLTYFNYEAQPDKSGLPSDRFSAERPEGSISTLTIQRTEQRDSAMYRCASSSSSQETQYFGPGTRLLVL.

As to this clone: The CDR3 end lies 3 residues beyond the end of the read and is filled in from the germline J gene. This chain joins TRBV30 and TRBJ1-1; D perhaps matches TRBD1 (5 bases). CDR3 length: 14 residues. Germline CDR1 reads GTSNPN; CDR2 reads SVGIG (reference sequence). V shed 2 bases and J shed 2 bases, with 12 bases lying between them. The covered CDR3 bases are TGTGCCTGGAGTCCGGCGGGGGATAACACTGAA. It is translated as CAWSPAGDNTE. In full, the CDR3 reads CAWSPAGDNTEAFF.

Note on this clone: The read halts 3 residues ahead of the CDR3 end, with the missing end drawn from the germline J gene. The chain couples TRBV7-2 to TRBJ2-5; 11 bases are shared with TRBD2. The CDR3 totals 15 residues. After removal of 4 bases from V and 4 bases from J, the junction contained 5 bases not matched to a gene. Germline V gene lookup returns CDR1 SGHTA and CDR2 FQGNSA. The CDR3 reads CASSSTSGTRETQYF. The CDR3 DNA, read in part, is TGTGCCAGCAGCTCGACTAGCGGGACCCGAGAGACC.

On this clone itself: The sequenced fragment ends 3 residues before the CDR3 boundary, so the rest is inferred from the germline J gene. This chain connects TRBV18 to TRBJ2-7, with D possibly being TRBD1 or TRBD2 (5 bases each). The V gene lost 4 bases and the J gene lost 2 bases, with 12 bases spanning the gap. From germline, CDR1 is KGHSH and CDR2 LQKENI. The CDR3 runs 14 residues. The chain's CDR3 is CASSLNEGTYEQYF. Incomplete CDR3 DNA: TGTGCCAGCTCACTAAACGAGGGGACCTACGAG.

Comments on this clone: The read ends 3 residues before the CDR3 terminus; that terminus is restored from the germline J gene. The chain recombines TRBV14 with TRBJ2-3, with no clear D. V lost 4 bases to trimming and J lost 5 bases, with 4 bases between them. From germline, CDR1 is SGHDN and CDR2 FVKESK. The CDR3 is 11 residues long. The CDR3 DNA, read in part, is TGTGCCAGCAGCCTCGTAGATACG. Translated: CASSLVDT. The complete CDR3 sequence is CASSLVDTQYF.

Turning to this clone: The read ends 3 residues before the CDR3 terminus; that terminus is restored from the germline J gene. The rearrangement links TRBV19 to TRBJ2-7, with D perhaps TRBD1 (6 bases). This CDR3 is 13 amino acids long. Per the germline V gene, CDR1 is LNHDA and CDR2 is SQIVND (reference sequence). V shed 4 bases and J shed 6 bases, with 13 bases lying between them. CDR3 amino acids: CASSTTGLGEQYF. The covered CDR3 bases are TGTGCCAGTAGTACAACAGGGTTGGGCGAG.

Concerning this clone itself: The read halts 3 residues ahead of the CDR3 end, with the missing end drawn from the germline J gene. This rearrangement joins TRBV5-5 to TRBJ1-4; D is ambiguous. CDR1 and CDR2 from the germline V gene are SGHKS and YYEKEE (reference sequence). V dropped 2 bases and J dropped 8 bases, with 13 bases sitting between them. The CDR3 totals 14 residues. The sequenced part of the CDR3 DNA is TGTGCCAGCAGCTTTGAGAGGGCTTGGGAAAAA. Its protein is CASSFERAWEK. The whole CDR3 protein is CASSFERAWEKLFF. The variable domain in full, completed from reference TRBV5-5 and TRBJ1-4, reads DAGVTQSPTHLIKTRGQQVTLRCSPISGHKSVSWYQQVLGQGPQFIFQYYEKEERGRGNFPDRFSARQFPNYSSELNVNALLLGDSALYLCASSFERAWEKLFFGSGTQLSVL.

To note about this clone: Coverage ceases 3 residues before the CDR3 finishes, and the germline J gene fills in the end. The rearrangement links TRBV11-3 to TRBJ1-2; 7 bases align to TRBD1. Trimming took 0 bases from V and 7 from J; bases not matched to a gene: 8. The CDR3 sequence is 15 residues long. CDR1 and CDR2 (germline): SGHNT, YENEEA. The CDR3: CASSLEGLTGVGYTF. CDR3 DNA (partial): TGTGCCAGCAGCTTAGAAGGGCTAACAGGGGTTGGC.

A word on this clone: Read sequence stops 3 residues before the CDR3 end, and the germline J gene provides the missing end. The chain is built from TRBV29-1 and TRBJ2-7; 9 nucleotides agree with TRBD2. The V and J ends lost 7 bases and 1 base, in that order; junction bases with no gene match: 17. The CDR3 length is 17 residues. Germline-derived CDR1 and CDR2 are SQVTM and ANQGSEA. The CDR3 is CSALAGQPSGVSYEQYF. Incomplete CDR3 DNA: TGCAGCGCTTTAGCAGGGCAGCCTAGCGGGGTTTCCTACGAG.

The CDR3 spells CSARGSGTYEQYF. The sequenced CDR3 bases are TGCAGTGCTAGAGGTAGCGGCACCTACGAG. V is TRBV20-1 and J is TRBJ2-7, with D perhaps TRBD2 (6 bases). The CDR3 extends 3 residues past the end of the read, so its final part is completed from the germline J gene. V lost 1 base, J lost 2 bases, and 9 bases lay in between. CDR3 length: 13 amino acids. Germline V gives CDR1 DFQATT, CDR2 SNEGSKA (reference sequence).

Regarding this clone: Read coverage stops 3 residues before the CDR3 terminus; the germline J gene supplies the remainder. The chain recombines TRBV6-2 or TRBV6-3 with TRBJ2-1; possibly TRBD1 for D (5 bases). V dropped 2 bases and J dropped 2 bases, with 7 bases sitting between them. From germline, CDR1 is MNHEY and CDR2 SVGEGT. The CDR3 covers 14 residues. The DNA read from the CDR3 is TGTGCCAGCAGTTACAGGGGTGCCTACAATGAG. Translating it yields CASSYRGAYNE. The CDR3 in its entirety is CASSYRGAYNEQFF.

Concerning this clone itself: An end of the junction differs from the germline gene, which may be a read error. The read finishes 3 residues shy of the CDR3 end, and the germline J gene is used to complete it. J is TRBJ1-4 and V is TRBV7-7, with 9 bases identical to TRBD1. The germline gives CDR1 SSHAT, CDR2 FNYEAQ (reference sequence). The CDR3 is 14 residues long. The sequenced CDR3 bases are TGTGCTAGCAGCTTAGACAGGGGGAATTCACCA. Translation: CASSLDRGNSP. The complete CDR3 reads CASSLDRGNSPLFF. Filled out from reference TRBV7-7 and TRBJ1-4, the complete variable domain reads GAGVSQSPRYKVTKRGQDVTLRCDPISSHATLYWYQQALGQGPEFLTYFNYEAQPDKSGLPSDRFSAERPEGSISTLTIQRTEQRDSAMYRCASSLDRGNSPLFFGSGTQLSVL.

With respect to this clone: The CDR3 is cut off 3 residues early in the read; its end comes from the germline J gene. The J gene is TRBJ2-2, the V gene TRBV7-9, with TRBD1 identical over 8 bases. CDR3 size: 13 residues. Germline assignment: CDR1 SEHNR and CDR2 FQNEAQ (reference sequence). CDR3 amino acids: CASSSGQVEKLFF. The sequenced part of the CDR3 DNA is TGTGCCAGCAGCTCGGGACAGGTTGAAAAG.

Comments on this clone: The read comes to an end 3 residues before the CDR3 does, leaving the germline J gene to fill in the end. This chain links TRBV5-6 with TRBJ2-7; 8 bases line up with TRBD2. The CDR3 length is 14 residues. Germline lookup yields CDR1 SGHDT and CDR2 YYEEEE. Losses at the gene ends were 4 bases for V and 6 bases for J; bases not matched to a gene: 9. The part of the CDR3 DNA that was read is TGTGCCAGCAGCACGGGACTAGTGGGGGCCGAG. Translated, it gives CASSTGLVGAE. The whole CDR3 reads CASSTGLVGAEQYF. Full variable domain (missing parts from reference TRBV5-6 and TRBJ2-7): DAGVTQSPTHLIKTRGQQVTLRCSPKSGHDTVSWYQQALGQGPQFIFQYYEEEERQRGNFPDRFSGHQFPNYSSELNVNALLLGDSALYLCASSTGLVGAEQYFGPGTRLTVT.

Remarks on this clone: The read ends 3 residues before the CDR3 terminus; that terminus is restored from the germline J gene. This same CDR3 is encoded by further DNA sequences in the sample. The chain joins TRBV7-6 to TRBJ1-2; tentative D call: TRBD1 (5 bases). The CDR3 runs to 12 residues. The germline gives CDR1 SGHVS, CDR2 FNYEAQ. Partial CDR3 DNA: TGTGCCAGCAGCTTACAGGGTGGGAGC. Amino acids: CASSLQGGS. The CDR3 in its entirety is CASSLQGGSYTF.

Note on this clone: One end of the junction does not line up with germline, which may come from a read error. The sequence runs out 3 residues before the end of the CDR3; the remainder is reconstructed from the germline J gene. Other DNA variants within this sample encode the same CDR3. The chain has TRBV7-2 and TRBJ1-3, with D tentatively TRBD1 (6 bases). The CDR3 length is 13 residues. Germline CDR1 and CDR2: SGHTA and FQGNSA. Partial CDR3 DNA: TGTGCCAGCAGCCTGACAGGTTTAAACACG. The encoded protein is CASSLTGLNT. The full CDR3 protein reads CASSLTGLNTIYF. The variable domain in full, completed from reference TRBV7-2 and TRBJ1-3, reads GAGVSQSPSNKVTEKGKDVELRCDPISGHTALYWYRQSLGQGLEFLIYFQGNSAPDKSGLPSDRFSAERTGGSVSTLTIQRTQQEDSAVYLCASSLTGLNTIYFGEGSWLTVV.

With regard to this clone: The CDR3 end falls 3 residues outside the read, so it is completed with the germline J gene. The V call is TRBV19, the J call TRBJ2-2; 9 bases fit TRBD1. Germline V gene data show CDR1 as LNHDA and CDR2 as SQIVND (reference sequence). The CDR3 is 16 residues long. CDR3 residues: CASKGTGLSGANVLFF. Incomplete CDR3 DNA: TGTGCCAGTAAAGGGACAGGGTTGTCTGGGGCCAACGTG.

CDR3 DNA (partial): TGCGCCAGCAGCTGGACAGGGGGACCAAGCTCCTACGAG. Amino acid sequence: CASSWTGGPSSYE. The CDR3 as a whole reads CASSWTGGPSSYEQYF. The chain uses TRBV5-1 and TRBJ2-7; TRBD1 matches 10 bases. The read stops 3 residues short of the end of the CDR3; the missing end is completed from the germline J gene. V dropped 3 bases and J dropped 0; count of bases not matched to a gene: 6. Germline V gene data show CDR1 as SGHRS and CDR2 as YFSETQ. The CDR3 loop spans 16 amino acids.

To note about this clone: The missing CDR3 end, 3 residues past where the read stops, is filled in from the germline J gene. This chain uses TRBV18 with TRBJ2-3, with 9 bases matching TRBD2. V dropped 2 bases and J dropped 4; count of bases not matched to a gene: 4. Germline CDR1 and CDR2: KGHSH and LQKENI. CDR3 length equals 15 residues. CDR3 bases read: TGTGCCAGCTCACCAGGGACTAGCAGCGCAGATACG. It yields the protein CASSPGTSSADT. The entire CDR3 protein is CASSPGTSSADTQYF.

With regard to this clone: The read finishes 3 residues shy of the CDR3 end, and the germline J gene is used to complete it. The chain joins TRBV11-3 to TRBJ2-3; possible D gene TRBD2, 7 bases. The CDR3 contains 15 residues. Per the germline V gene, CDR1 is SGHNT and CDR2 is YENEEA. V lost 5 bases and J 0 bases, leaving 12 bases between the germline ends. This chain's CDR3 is CASSPGGQSTDTQYF. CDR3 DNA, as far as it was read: TGTGCCAGCAGCCCGGGAGGACAGAGCACAGATACG.

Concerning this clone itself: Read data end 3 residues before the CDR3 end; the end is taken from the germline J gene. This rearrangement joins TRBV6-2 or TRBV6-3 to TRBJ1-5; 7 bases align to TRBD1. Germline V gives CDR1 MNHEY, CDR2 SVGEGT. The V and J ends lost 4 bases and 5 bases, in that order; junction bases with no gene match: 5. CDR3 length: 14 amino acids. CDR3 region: CASSWTGTDQPQHF. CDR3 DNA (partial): TGTGCCAGCAGTTGGACAGGTACGGATCAGCCC.

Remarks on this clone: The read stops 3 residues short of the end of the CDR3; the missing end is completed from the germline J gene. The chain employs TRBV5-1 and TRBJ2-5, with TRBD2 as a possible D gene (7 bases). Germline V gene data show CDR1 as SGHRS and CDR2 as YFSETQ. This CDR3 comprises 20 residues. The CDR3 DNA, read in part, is TGCGCCAGCAGCTTGGTCGAGGGGGACTATACAAGAACACCCACAGATACC. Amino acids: CASSLVEGDYTRTPTDT. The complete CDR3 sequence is CASSLVEGDYTRTPTDTQYF.